This entry is about one TCR beta chain. The target of this receptor is not known. Base qualities were left out, and no much larger clone turns up one base away. This specimen belongs to a study of blood T cell repertoires in COVID-19 (dated by TCRdb to between 2020 and 2021). About the investigation overall: The collaborator samples originated in the United States, Italy and Spain and spanned the acute and convalescent phases of COVID-19. Where available, HLA class I and class II types were obtained from metadata supplied by the sample provider rather than from assay-based typing. The samples were drawn from two sources: the first 160 participants of the ongoing ImmuneRACE study, and fewer than 1,500 subjects contributed by 6 global collaborators. The material from the prospective study consisted of cDNA or gDNA derived from T cells, B-cell-depleted T cells, or PBMCs. Sample metadata almost always included a de-identified subject ID, COVID-19 status, age in years and sex. A freely available public database, intended as a resource for researchers studying the immune response to SARS-CoV-2, is where the repertoires were released. Deeply sampled blood TCRbeta repertoires from subjects exposed to, actively infected with, or recovered from COVID-19 were included in the dataset.

Whole blood was collected in K2EDTA tubes by collaborating institutions according to the institutions' own protocols. Collaborator samples were shipped for TCRbeta analysis as frozen whole blood, isolated PBMCs, or DNA extracted from either sample type. Overall results and qualifications from the work: The amount of clinical and demographic metadata varied by source and participant and was provided uncurated.

The CDR3 contains 15 residues, cysteine and phenylalanine counted. Kept here is only the CDR3 DNA, which spans 45 bases and is read in frame from base 1. After removal of 4 bases from V and 2 bases from J, the junction retains 5 bases not matched to a gene. The CDR1 and CDR2 encoded by the germline V gene are MNHEY and SVGAGI. The immunoSEQ Assay, a bias-controlled multiplex PCR, was used to amplify TCRbeta CDR3 regions from genomic DNA. In the authors' own workflow: Within the assay, amplification of reference gene primers was used to estimate how many nucleated cells each sample contained. To quantify the absolute abundance of each unique TCRbeta CDR3 rearrangement, sequence reads were collapsed and filtered. For each sample, productive Simpson clonality was calculated by taking the square root of Simpson's diversity index across productive rearrangements. Entries here come from immuneACCESS through TCRdb and include only in-frame sequences with V and J called. Some clones fail to appear in such tables; in the studies checked, an unresolved V gene covers under half of the shortfall, and the cause of the remainder is unknown. V and J calls and clone size come straight from that table; D and trimming were deduced from the DNA. A total of more than 150,000 clones appear in this sample, roughly 86% of them only once. The biggest ten clones account for over 0.85% of the sample.

The clonotype comes from a man aged 18 to 29 with acute or convalescent COVID-19. The V and J genes are TRBV6-5 and TRBJ1-5, with 7 bases aligning to TRBD1. Sequencing was performed on peripheral blood. The sequenced DNA is TGTGCCAGCAGTTCCAACAGGGGAGGCAATCAGCCCCAGCATTTT. Its coded protein is CASSSNRGGNQPQHF.